A single sample gave rise to the 11 T cell receptor beta chains below, sequenced in a study of shared clonotypes between healthy human individuals. Here immunoSEQ multiplex PCR was the method, and the copy in TCRdb shows in-frame clones only, minus some. The sample consists of roughly 500,000 clones, about 96% of them appearing once. The sequencing input was naive CD4+ T cells sorted from blood. Specified subset: CD45RA+ positively selected. These receptors were collected from a woman aged 25 to 39 in good health.

This chain uses TRBV13 with TRBJ2-7; 13 nucleotides line up with TRBD2. V trimming: 5 bases; J trimming: 5 bases; junction bases outside the gene matches: 3. This CDR3 is built from 14 residues. Germline CDR1 and CDR2: PRHDT and FYEKMQ (reference sequence). This chain's CDR3 is CASSGGLAGNEQYF. The CDR3 DNA follows: TGTGCCAGCAGCGGGGGACTAGCGGGAAACGAGCAGTACTTC.

The CDR3 DNA follows: TGTGCCAGCAGTAGAACAGGGGCGCCGTACTATGGCTACACCTTC. It codes for CASSRTGAPYYGYTF. V is TRBV27 and J is TRBJ1-2, with TRBD1 identical over 7 bases. CDR3 length: 15 residues. The J segment lost 3 bases and the V segment lost 5 bases, leaving 9 bases of the junction unmatched. The germline V gene encodes CDR1 MNHEY and CDR2 SMNVEV (reference sequence).

This chain joins TRBV5-6 and TRBJ1-2; D gene ambiguous. V lost 0 bases and J 6 bases, leaving 15 bases between the germline ends. This CDR3 comprises 15 residues. The germline CDR1 and CDR2 sequences are SGHDT and YYEEEE. The CDR3 sequence is CASSLAGTPEDGYTF. CDR3 bases: TGTGCCAGCAGCTTGGCCGGCACGCCAGAGGATGGCTACACCTTC.

The chain is built from TRBV28 and TRBJ2-7; D is ambiguous. The CDR3 length is 12 residues. Germline assignment: CDR1 MDHEN and CDR2 SYDVKM. Trimming pared 8 bases from V and 6 bases from J, leaving 14 bases between. CDR3 in amino acids: CASLTGTPEQYF. The CDR3 coding sequence is TGTGCCAGCCTCACTGGTACCCCCGAGCAGTACTTC.

This sequence joins TRBV5-1 and TRBJ2-4, with 9 nucleotides matching TRBD2. With V trimmed by 0 bases and J by 7 bases, 11 bases remained unmatched. This CDR3 comprises 17 residues. CDR1 and CDR2 (germline): SGHRS, YFSETQ. The CDR3 loop is CASSLGLAARLGNIQYF. As DNA, the CDR3 is TGCGCCAGCAGCTTGGGACTAGCGGCCCGGTTAGGGAACATTCAGTACTTC.

CDR3 amino acids: CASSKPGGFGSNRDRVETQYF. The DNA of the CDR3 is TGTGCCAGTAGTAAACCTGGGGGTTTCGGCTCGAACCGGGACAGGGTGGAGACCCAGTACTTC. The V and J genes are TRBV19 and TRBJ2-5, with TRBD1 matching over 9 bases. The V and J ends lost 4 bases and 5 bases, in that order; junction bases with no gene match: 26. The CDR3 spans 21 residues. The germline gives CDR1 LNHDA, CDR2 SQIVND (reference sequence). Full variable domain (rest looked up from reference TRBV19 and TRBJ2-5): DGGITQSPKYLFRKEGQNVTLSCEQNLNHDAMYWYRQDPGQGLRLIYYSQIVNDFQKGDIAEGYSVSREKKESFPLTVTSAQKNPTAFYLCASSKPGGFGSNRDRVETQYFGPGTRLLVL.

This chain links TRBV30 with TRBJ2-5, with D possibly being TRBD1 (5 bases). V was clipped by 0 bases and J by 3 bases, with 11 bases between them. The CDR3 length is 14 residues. Germline CDR1 and CDR2: GTSNPN and SVGIG (reference sequence). The CDR3 loop reads CAWSVRIGEETQYF. CDR3 in DNA: TGTGCCTGGAGTGTACGGATAGGGGAAGAGACCCAGTACTTC.

This clone was recorded once. J is TRBJ1-4 and V is TRBV5-1; D gene uncertain. The CDR3 spans 15 residues. CDR1 and CDR2 from the germline V gene are SGHRS and YFSETQ. Trimming removed 3 bases at V and 3 bases at J, with 12 bases between. Written as DNA, the CDR3 is TGCGCCAGCAGCTCCCGGACGGGATCTAATGAAAAACTGTTTTTT. Its translation is CASSSRTGSNEKLFF.

This chain connects TRBV5-1 to TRBJ2-7, with TRBD1 matching over 9 bases. The V gene's germline CDR1 is SGHRS and CDR2 YFSETQ. With 4 bases clipped from V and 1 base from J, the junction kept 3 bases outside the gene matches. CDR3 size: 14 residues. This CDR3 reads CASSTTGGSYEQYF. The CDR3 coding sequence is TGCGCCAGCAGCACGACAGGGGGGTCCTACGAGCAGTACTTC.

The chain combines TRBV19 with TRBJ1-5; D unresolved. CDR3 length: 13 residues. Trimming stripped 7 bases from V and 2 bases from J, with 9 bases between. CDR1 LNHDA and CDR2 SQIVND come from the germline V gene (reference sequence). The CDR3 loop reads CASTKHGNQPQHF. The CDR3 region has the DNA TGTGCCAGTACCAAACATGGCAATCAGCCCCAGCATTTT.

The genes are TRBV11-2 and TRBJ2-7; 10 nucleotides agree with TRBD2. J was trimmed by 3 bases and V by 5 bases; bases with no gene match: 7. The CDR3 loop spans 15 amino acids. From germline, CDR1 is SGHAT and CDR2 FQNNGV. CDR3 residues: CASSPGLAYHYEQYF. The CDR3 DNA reads as TGTGCCAGCAGCCCGGGACTAGCGTACCACTACGAGCAGTACTTC.